This entry describes one T cell receptor (beta chain). The antigen is undetermined. The data are from a study of CD8+ T cells in alopecia areata. As for the study in general: For the treated group, dosing was oral tofacitinib at 5 to 10 mg twice daily. Treatment ran 6 to 18 months, with 6 months of follow-up afterward.

Study conclusions and caveats: Greater clonality was observed in lesional scalp samples, especially alopecia totalis/universalis, versus normal scalp.

Extracted from the samples, RNA was reverse transcribed into cDNA to serve as the sequencing template. Only in-frame clones appear in the TCRdb table, and some are missing; sequencing was by immunoSEQ multiplex PCR. The sample shows about 150,000 clones, around half of them seen only once. This CDR3 is built from 17 residues. Germline CDR1 reads SGDLS; CDR2 reads YYNGEE. V was cut by 2 bases and J by 6 bases, with 21 bases left in between. Peripheral blood, together with lesional scalp punch biopsies, was collected from alopecia areata patients. This rearrangement joins TRBV9 to TRBJ2-1; possible D gene TRBD1, 5 bases. The specimen was CD8+ T cells sorted from blood, collected at week 0. This sequence originates from a human donor with alopecia areata. CDR3 in amino acids: CASSVGNRPLVGNEQFF. CDR3 nucleotide sequence: TGTGCCAGCAGCGTGGGGAACAGGCCCCTGGTTGGCAATGAGCAGTTCTTC.